This T cell receptor beta chain is drawn from a study of T cells in Graves' hyperthyroidism and ophthalmopathy. The definition of stable Graves' hyperthyroidism was no ophthalmopathy progression within 18 months. The hyperthyroidism patients had all been newly diagnosed, and their disease duration was under 2 months. Their ages ranged from 18 to 65 years. The germline V gene has CDR1 ENHRY and CDR2 SYGVKD. The germline V and J ends were trimmed by 10 bases and 0 bases, with 13 bases remaining between them. The CDR3 is 14 amino acids. Amplification of TCR beta CDR3 regions was performed using RNA transcripts as template. An initial round of RT-PCR targeting the TCR CDR3 relied on the HTBI primer set. TCRdb used MiXCR to reprocess the multiplex PCR reads, holding one entry per CDR3 protein. The sample records approximately 560,000 distinct CDR3 sequences, 46% being singletons.

Material: peripheral blood or thyroid tissue (not recorded which). The sequence came from a woman aged 18-29 years with Graves' hyperthyroidism. The chain joins TRBV10-3 to TRBJ1-5; the D gene is possibly TRBD1 (5 bases). The CDR3 DNA reads TGTGCCAGCAGACAGCCGAATAGCAATCAGCCCCAGCATTTT. This translates into CASRQPNSNQPQHF.